The present T cell receptor beta chain was sequenced within a study of shared clonotypes between healthy human individuals (TCRdb year 2020). General notes on the study: Two women and three men aged 18 to 49 years were included in the cohort. For each donor, three plates each were used for CD4 naive and CD4 memory, two plates were used for CD8 naive, and one plate was used for CD8 memory. To estimate repertoire size and how much clonotype sharing occurs between individuals, the study deeply sequenced the blood TCR repertoires of five or six healthy adults. Different laboratories and diverse techniques were used to prepare libraries and sequence TCR repertoires, to increase sequencing depth and limit assay-specific biases. Leukapheresis yielded between about 0.85 and 9.5 billion PBMCs per donor.

TCR CDR3 regions were amplified from genomic DNA by multiplex PCR using the deep immunoSEQ assay. Extracted genomic DNA from each cell subset was distributed evenly across all wells of several immunoSEQ 96-well plates, and each plate was treated as a replicate. For sorted subsets, each replicate PCR was loaded with about 200 ng genomic DNA, equivalent to 30,000 or so T cell genomes. Purified libraries were measured with a Qubit 3.0 fluorometer, size-checked on a Bioanalyzer 2100, and measured again with the KAPA Library Quantification kit. Every immunoSEQ 96-well plate was sequenced on a dedicated single-read 150-cycle Illumina NextSeq 550 flow cell. For the original study's pipeline: Because the immunoSEQ output included only junctional sequences and no quality scores, the filtering could not be the same as the filtering used for full-length reads. Sequences were annotated with PyIR, a Python wrapper for IgBLAST v1.9, and V/J genes and CDR3 were assigned using IMGT germline references. Reads were removed for weak V/J assignments (E-value above 1e-6), missing CDR3, stop codons, out-of-frame junctions, or ambiguous translated residues. V3J clonotypes were defined as sequences sharing an identical inferred V gene, J gene, and CDR3 amino acid sequence. Percentage overlap between repertoires was calculated by dividing the number of shared unique clonotypes by the size of the smaller repertoire. Richness of each repertoire was evaluated using RTK rarefaction, the Chao1 estimator, and Recon v2.1 estimates of unobserved clonotypes. OLGA was used to compute generation probabilities for all TCRbeta clonotypes that the gDNA method yielded from a handful of donors. TCRdb obtained this table from immuneACCESS and retained in-frame rearrangements with V and J assigned. These tables miss some clones; where compared with another copy, unresolved V genes account for less than half of the shortfall, and the remainder is unexplained. V and J calls and clone size are given by that table; D and trimming were obtained from the DNA. In this sample the table shows around 940,000 clones, 76% of which occur a single time. Over 1.3% of the sample is in the top ten clones.

Beyond this particular receptor, the publication reports: Larger estimated clonotype richness was generally found for naive subsets than for memory subsets. Sampling was limited to blood, and TCR repertoires in tissue likely differ from TCR repertoires in blood. The genetic and exposure-history diversity represented was limited by the small number of donors. Higher generation probabilities were observed for clonotypes shared by all four sorted-subset donors than for non-shared clonotypes. Sharing across several donors was observed for roughly 5% of naive CD4, under 4% of naive CD8, 2.3% of memory CD4, and roughly 0.4% of memory CD8 clonotypes. Incomplete sequencing was indicated by rarefaction of sorted-subset datasets, despite the large sequencing depth. Pairwise subsampling indicated that sequencing depth was expected to affect the degree of clonotype sharing among donors.

Turning to this clone: Its antigen specificity is not known. Base quality data are lacking; no much larger clone is found one base away. This sample also contains other DNA sequences that code for the same CDR3.

Healthy HIV-negative adults with no recently reported acute infections or vaccinations were included as donors. Only Caucasian adults living in Nashville, Tennessee, USA were represented among the donors. CD4+ T cells were enriched through magnetic negative selection, after which naive cells were positively selected on CD45RA and the remaining negative fraction served as the memory subset. After blood collection by leukapheresis, PBMCs were isolated using Ficoll-Histopaque density gradient centrifugation and then cryopreserved in the vapor phase of liquid nitrogen. Purity and quantity of every magnetically sorted T cell population were checked by analytical flow cytometry. Genomic DNA was isolated from each sorted fraction and quantified by UV absorbance on a Nanodrop 2000c. The CDR3 sequence holds 14 residues, the cysteine and phenylalanine included. Of the read, only the CDR3 DNA is kept; its 42 bases are in frame from base 1. Trimming accounts for 6 bases at V and 2 bases at J, while the number of junction bases matched to no gene is 6. The germline V gene provides CDR1 KGHSH and CDR2 LQKENI.

Sequencing was carried out using memory CD4+ T cells sorted from blood. The cell subset or site label corresponds to: CD45RA-negative fraction. Recombination joined TRBV18 with TRBJ2-5; 7 central bases correspond to TRBD1. This TCR came from a man aged 18 to 30 in good health. The DNA reads as follows: TGTGCCAGCTCTCCCGGGACAGCTCAAGAGACCCAGTACTTC. Translated, this gives CASSPGTAQETQYF.